This record concerns one T cell receptor (beta chain) sequence. Its matching antigen is unknown. The sample is drawn from a study of shared clonotypes between healthy human individuals. Overall study results and limits: Generation probabilities of non-shared clonotypes were lower (relative to those shared by all four donors).

The data were produced by immunoSEQ multiplex PCR, yet TCRdb's version contains in-frame clones alone and is incomplete. This sample has approximately 1,500,000 clones, with roughly 96% found just once. V dropped 0 bases and J dropped 8 bases, with 4 bases sitting between them. CDR1 MNHNS and CDR2 SASEGT come from the germline V gene. CDR3 length equals 11 residues. This rearrangement joins TRBV6-1 to TRBJ1-2; D remains unclear. This TCR derives from a man aged 25-40 years in good health. Sequenced input: naive CD4+ T cells sorted from blood. Specified subset: CD45RA+ positively selected. CDR3 protein: CASSEALGYTF. The CDR3 DNA reads as TGTGCCAGCAGTGAAGCGCTAGGCTACACCTTC.